This T cell receptor (beta chain) was identified in a study of metastatic and nonmetastatic thyroid tumors. In the study overall: It was across blood and tumor or nodule tissue from malignant and benign thyroid patients that repertoires were compared.

Study results and caveats: Reports indicated that malignant thyroid tumors showed significantly higher TCR beta diversity than benign nodules did, in blood and tumor.

Original methodology: Between-group CDR3 differences, defined by clinicopathological status, yielded a distant-metastasis classifier for papillary thyroid cancer. Via MiXCR, TCRdb re-called the PCR reads. The V and J calls shown here were made by TCRdb, not taken from the authors' results. The sample shows about 39,000 clones, around 20% of them seen only once. Germline CDR1 reads DFQATT; CDR2 reads SNEGSKA (reference sequence). The CDR3 is 15 residues long. V was clipped by 2 bases and J by 0 bases, with 14 bases between them. This clone was counted between two and nine times. Antigen: not known. Nobody among the patients had been given any treatment before thyroid surgery.

The sequenced material came from blood. This receptor was taken from a female donor with papillary thyroid cancer or a benign thyroid nodule (not recorded which). Some clones in this sample may be carry-over from other donors' samples. This sequence joins TRBV20-1 and TRBJ2-7, with D tentatively TRBD1 or TRBD2 (6 bases each). The CDR3 region is CSARRTQGGSYEQYF. CDR3 coding DNA: TGCAGTGCTAGACGAACACAGGGAGGCTCCTACGAGCAGTACTTC.